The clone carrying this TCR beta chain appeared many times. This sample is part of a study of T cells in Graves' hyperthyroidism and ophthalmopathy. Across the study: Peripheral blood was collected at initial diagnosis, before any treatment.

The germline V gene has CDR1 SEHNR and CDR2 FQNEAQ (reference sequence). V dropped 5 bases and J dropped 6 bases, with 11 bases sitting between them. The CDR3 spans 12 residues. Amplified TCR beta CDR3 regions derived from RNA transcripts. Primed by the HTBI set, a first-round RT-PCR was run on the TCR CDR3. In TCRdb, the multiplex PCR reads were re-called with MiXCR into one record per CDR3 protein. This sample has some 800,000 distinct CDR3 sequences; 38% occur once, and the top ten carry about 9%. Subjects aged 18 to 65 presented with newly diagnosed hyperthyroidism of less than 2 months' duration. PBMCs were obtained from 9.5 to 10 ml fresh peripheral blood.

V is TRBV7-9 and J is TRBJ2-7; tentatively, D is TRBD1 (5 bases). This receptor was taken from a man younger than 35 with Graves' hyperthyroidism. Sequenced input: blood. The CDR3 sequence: CASSPVQGEQYF. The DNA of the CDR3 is TGTGCCAGCAGCCCTGTGCAGGGCGAGCAGTACTTC.